The clone carrying this TCR beta chain was observed at least ten times. The antigen is not known. The donor group consisted entirely of healthy Caucasians. A single record per CDR3 protein comes from TCRdb applying MiXCR to the 5' RACE reads. The sample gives some 240,000 distinct CDR3 sequences, about 11% of which show up once; 9% to 10% is in the top ten. These data are taken from a study of identical twins. Overall study findings and caveats: The more abundant beta clonotypes in cord blood had fewer insertions, and memory repertoires did not show this.

CDR1 is SGHRS and CDR2 is YFSETQ in the germline V gene. The V end was cut by 4 bases, the J end by 2 bases, with 10 bases between. This CDR3 has 13 amino acids. The receptor comes from a man aged 50 or older in good health. Source material: memory T cells sorted from blood. V gene TRBV5-1 combines with J gene TRBJ2-7; the D is unclear. Here the CDR3 DNA reads TGCGCCAGCAGCCCCCCCACCCCCTACGAGCAGTACTTC. Translation gives CASSPPTPYEQYF. The full variable domain, completed using reference TRBV5-1 and TRBJ2-7, is KAGVTQTPRYLIKTRGQQVTLSCSPISGHRSVSWYQQTPGQGLQFLFEYFSETQRNKGNFPGRFSGRQFSNSRSEMNVSTLELGDSALYLCASSPPTPYEQYFGPGTRLTVT.